This T cell receptor (beta chain) was profiled in a study of blood T cells in healthy people across ages. A second PCR of roughly 7 to 11 cycles used a sample-barcoded 5' primer and a J-beta primer mix. TCRdb used MiXCR to reprocess the 5' RACE reads, holding one entry per CDR3 protein. The sample consists of about 2 million distinct CDR3 sequences, just under 50% of them appearing once. Whole-study findings and limits: Diversity estimates drawn from one million T cells were deemed underestimates. Expanded clonotype changes were possibly confounded by unknown donor CMV status. Higher diversity and more naive CD4+ cells were features of long-lived donors, compared to aged donors.

The CDR3 length is 16 residues. Unmatched junction bases numbered 2, after V lost 0 bases and J lost 1 base. As for this clonotype: Its antigen is not known.

The TCR was taken from a woman in her thirties or forties in good health. The specimen was blood. The chain employs TRBV12-3 or TRBV12-4 and TRBJ2-7, with 11 nucleotides matching TRBD2. The CDR3 loop is CASSLAIAGGSYEQYF. As DNA, the CDR3 is TGTGCCAGCAGTTTAGCGATAGCGGGGGGGTCCTACGAGCAGTACTTC.